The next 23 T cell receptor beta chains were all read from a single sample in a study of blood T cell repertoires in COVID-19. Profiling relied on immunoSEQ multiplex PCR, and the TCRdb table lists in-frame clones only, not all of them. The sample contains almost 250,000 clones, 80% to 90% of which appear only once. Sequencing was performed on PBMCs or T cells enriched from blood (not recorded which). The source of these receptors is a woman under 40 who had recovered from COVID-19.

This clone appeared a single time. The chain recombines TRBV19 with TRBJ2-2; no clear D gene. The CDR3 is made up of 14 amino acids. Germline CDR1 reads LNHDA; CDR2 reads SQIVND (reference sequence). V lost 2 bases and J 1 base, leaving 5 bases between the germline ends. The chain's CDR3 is CASSISRNTGELFF. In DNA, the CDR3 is TGTGCCAGTAGTATATCCAGGAACACCGGGGAGCTGTTTTTT. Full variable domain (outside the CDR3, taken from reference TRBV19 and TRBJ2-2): DGGITQSPKYLFRKEGQNVTLSCEQNLNHDAMYWYRQDPGQGLRLIYYSQIVNDFQKGDIAEGYSVSREKKESFPLTVTSAQKNPTAFYLCASSISRNTGELFFGEGSRLTVL.

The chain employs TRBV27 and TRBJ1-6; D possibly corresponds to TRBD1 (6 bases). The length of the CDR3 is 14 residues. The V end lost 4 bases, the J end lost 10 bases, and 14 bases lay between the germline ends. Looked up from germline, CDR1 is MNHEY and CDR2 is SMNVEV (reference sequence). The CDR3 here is CASSYGTIFSPLHF. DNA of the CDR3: TGTGCCAGCAGTTACGGGACAATCTTCTCACCCCTCCACTTT.

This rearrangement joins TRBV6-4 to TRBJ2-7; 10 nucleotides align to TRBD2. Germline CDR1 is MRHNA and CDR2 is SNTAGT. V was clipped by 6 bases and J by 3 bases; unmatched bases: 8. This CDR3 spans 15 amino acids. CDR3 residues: CASRFLGLASYEQYF. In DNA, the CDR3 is TGTGCCAGCAGGTTTTTGGGACTAGCGAGCTACGAGCAGTACTTC.

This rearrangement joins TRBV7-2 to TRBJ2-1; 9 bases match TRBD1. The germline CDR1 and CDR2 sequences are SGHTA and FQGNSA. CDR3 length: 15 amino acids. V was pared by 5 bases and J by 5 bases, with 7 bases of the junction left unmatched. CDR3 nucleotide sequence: TGTGCCAGCAGCCCGACAGGGGGAAGGGACAATGAGCAGTTCTTC. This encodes CASSPTGGRDNEQFF.

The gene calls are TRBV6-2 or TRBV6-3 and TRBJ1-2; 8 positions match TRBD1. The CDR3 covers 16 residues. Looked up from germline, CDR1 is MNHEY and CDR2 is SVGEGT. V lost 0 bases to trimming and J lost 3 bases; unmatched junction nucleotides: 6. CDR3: CASSYSRTGSDYGYTF. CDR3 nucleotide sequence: TGTGCCAGCAGTTACTCCCGGACAGGGTCGGACTATGGCTACACCTTC.

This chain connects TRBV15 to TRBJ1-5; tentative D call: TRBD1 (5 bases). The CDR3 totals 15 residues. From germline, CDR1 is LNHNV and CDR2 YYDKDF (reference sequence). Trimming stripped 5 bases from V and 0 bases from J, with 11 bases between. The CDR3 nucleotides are TGTGCCACCAGCTTGACAGCAAATAGCAATCAGCCCCAGCATTTT. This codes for CATSLTANSNQPQHF.

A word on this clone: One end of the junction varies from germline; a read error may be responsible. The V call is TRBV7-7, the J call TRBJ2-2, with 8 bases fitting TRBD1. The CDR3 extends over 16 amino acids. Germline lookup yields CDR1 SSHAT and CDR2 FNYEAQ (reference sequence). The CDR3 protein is CASSSLRGLNTGELFF. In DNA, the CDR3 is TGTGCTAGCAGCTCCCTCAGGGGGCTGAACACCGGGGAGCTGTTTTTT.

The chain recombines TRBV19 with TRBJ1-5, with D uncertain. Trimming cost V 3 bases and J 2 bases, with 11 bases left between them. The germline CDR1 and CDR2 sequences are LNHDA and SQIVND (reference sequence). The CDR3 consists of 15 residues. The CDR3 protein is CASSIALARNQPQHF. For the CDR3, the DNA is TGTGCCAGTAGTATTGCTCTGGCTCGCAATCAGCCCCAGCATTTT.

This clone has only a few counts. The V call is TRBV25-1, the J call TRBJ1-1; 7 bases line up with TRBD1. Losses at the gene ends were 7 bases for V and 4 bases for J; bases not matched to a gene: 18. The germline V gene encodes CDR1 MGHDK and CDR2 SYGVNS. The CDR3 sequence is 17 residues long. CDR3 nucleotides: TGTGCCAGCACCCAATCAGGTAGGGGGCGATGGAGCACTGAAGCTTTCTTT. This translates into CASTQSGRGRWSTEAFF.

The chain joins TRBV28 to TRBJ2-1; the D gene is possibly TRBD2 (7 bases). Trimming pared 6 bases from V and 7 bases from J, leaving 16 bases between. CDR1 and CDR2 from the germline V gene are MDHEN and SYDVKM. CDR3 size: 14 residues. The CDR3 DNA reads TGTGCCAGCAGCGTAGGGGGGGTTCTGAATGAGCAGTTCTTC. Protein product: CASSVGGVLNEQFF.

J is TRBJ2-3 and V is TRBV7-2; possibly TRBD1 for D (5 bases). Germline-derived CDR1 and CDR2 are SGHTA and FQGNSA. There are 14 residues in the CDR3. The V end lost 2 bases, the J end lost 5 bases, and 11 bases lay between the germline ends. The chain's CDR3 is CASSLRRGGDTQYF. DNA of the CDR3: TGTGCCAGCAGCTTAAGAAGGGGTGGAGATACGCAGTATTTT.

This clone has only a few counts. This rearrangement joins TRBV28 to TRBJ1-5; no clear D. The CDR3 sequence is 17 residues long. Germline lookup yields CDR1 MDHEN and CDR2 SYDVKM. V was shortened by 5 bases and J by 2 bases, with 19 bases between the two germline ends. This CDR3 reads CASSPGHLRKGNQPQHF. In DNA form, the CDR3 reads TGTGCCAGCAGTCCCGGTCATTTGAGGAAAGGCAATCAGCCCCAGCATTTT.

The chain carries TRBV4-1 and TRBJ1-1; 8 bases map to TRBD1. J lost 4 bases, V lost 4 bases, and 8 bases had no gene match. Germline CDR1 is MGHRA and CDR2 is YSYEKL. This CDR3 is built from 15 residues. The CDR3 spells CASSPGQGRTTEAFF. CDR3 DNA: TGCGCCAGCAGCCCCGGACAGGGAAGAACCACTGAAGCTTTCTTT.

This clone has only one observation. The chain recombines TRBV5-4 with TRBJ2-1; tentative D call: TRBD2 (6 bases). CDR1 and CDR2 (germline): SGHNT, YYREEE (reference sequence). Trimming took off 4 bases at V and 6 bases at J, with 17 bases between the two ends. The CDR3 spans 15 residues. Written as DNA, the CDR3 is TGTGCCAGCAGCGTAACCGGGACTCGAATCAATGAGCAGTTCTTC. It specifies CASSVTGTRINEQFF.

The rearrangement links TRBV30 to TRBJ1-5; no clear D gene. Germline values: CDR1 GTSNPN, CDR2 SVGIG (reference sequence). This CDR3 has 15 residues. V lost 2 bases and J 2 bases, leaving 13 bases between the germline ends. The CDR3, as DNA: TGTGCCTGGAGTCCCATGGGCGGGGGCAATCAGCCCCAGCATTTT. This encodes CAWSPMGGGNQPQHF.

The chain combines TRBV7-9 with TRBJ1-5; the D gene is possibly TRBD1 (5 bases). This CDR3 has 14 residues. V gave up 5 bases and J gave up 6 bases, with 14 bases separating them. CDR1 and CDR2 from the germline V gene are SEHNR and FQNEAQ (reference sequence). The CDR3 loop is CASSHGAGVQPQHF. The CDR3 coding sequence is TGTGCCAGCAGCCATGGGGCGGGGGTTCAGCCCCAGCATTTT.

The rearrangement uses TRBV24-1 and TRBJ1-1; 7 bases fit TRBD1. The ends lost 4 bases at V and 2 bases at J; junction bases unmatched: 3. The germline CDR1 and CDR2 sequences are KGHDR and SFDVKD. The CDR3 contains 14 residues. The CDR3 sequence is CATSETGVNTEAFF. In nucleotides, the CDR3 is TGTGCCACCAGTGAAACAGGGGTTAACACTGAAGCTTTCTTT.

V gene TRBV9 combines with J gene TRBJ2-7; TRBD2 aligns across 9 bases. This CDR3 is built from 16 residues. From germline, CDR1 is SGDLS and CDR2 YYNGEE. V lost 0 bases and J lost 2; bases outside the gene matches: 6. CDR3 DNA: TGTGCCAGCAGCGTAGGGGGAGCGGGAGGCACCTACGAGCAGTACTTC. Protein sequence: CASSVGGAGGTYEQYF. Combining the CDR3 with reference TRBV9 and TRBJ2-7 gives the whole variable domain DSGVTQTPKHLITATGQRVTLRCSPRSGDLSVYWYQQSLDQGLQFLIQYYNGEERAKGNILERFSAQQFPDLHSELNLSSLELGDSALYFCASSVGGAGGTYEQYFGPGTRLTVT.

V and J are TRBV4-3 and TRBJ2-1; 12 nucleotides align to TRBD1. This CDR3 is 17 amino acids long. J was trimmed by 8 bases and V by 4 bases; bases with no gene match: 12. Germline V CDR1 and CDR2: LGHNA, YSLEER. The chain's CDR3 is CASSPGPGQGAIDEQFF. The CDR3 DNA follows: TGCGCCAGCAGCCCCGGCCCGGGACAGGGGGCTATCGATGAGCAGTTCTTC.

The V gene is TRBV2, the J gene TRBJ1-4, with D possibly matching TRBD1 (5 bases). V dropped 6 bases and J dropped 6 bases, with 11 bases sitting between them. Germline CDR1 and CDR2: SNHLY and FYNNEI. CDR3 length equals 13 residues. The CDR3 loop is CASSRVSDEKLFF. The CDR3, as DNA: TGTGCCAGCAGCAGGGTCTCGGATGAAAAACTGTTTTTT.

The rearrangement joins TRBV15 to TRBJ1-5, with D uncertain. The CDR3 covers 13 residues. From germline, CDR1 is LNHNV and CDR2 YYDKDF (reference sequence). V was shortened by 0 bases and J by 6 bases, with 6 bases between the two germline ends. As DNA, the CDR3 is TGTGCCACCAGCAGAGATGGGAGTCAGCCCCAGCATTTT. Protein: CATSRDGSQPQHF.

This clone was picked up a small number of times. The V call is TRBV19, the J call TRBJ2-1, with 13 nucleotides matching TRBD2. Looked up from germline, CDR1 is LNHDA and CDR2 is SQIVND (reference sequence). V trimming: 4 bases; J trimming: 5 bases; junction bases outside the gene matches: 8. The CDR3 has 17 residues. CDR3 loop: CASSTYKLAGGDNEQFF. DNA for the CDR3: TGTGCCAGTAGTACCTACAAACTAGCGGGAGGGGACAATGAGCAGTTCTTC. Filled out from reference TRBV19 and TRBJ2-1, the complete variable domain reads DGGITQSPKYLFRKEGQNVTLSCEQNLNHDAMYWYRQDPGQGLRLIYYSQIVNDFQKGDIAEGYSVSREKKESFPLTVTSAQKNPTAFYLCASSTYKLAGGDNEQFFGPGTRLTVL.

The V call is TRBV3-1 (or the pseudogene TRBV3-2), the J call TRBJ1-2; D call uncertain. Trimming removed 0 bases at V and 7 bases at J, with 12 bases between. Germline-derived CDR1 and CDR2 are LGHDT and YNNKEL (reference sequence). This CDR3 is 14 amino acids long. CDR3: CASSQEGGFGGYTF. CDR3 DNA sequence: TGTGCCAGCAGCCAAGAGGGAGGGTTTGGTGGCTACACCTTC.